This T cell receptor beta chain was identified during a study of PD-1 blockade in classical Hodgkin lymphoma. Clones were sequenced by immunoSEQ multiplex PCR, and TCRdb holds only the in-frame ones, with some missing. The data contain about 20,000 clones, roughly 65% of them singletons. Time point indicated: cycle 4 day 1 (C4D1), after 6 weeks of nivolumab. Each and every patient relapsed after autologous stem cell transplantation, and patients got differing brentuximab vedotin exposure. This CDR3 spans 15 amino acids. Unmatched junction bases numbered 5, after V lost 6 bases and J lost 0 bases. Germline CDR1 MNHEY, CDR2 SVGAGI.

Specimen: peripheral blood mononuclear cells (PBMCs), collected before the fourth cycle of nivolumab. The chain has TRBV6-5 and TRBJ2-5; 9 nucleotides match TRBD1. This TCR was recovered from a human donor with classical Hodgkin lymphoma. The CDR3 spells CASRSGTGYQETQYF. The CDR3 bases are TGTGCCAGCAGGTCCGGGACAGGGTACCAAGAGACCCAGTACTTC.